The 32 T cell receptor beta chains reported below all come from one sample, sequenced in a study of T cell repertoires in cytomegalovirus infection (dated by TCRdb to between 2019 and 2020). Instrument used: Illumina HiSeq 1500. TCRdb passed the public sequencing reads through fastp at Q25 and MiXCR, retaining productive beta sequences. For every CDR3 protein sequence, its rows merge into one entry that carries the most common genes and DNA. The sample includes 150,000 to 200,000 distinct CDR3 sequences, with roughly 17% observed a single time. Jointly, the top ten make up roughly a sixth of the sample. The source material was CD8+ T cells from PBMCs. The receptors here all came from a human donor in good health (CMV status not recorded). Some clones in this sample may be carry-over from other donors' samples.

The CDR3 DNA reads TGTGCCAGCAGTGAAGAGGGGGATTTTTCCCTGCGGGGTGAGCAGTTCTTC. Protein product: CASSEEGDFSLRGEQFF. This sequence joins TRBV2 and TRBJ2-1; D might be TRBD1 or TRBD2, each matching 6 bases. The CDR3 has 17 amino acids. The germline V gene has CDR1 SNHLY and CDR2 FYNNEI. V was pared by 1 base and J by 9 bases, with 22 bases between.

The V gene is TRBV11-1, the J gene TRBJ2-1; 11 nucleotides match TRBD2. V was pared by 6 bases and J by 4 bases, with 11 bases of the junction left unmatched. The CDR3 runs to 17 residues. Germline V CDR1 and CDR2: SGHAT, FQDESV (reference sequence). DNA for the CDR3: TGTGCCAGCAGTTATTCGCCGGGACTAGCGGATTACAATGAGCAGTTCTTC. Translated, it gives CASSYSPGLADYNEQFF.

The V gene is TRBV27, the J gene TRBJ1-6, with D unresolved. Trimming pared 7 bases from V and 2 bases from J, leaving 18 bases between. The CDR3 has 17 residues. Germline loops: CDR1 MNHEY, CDR2 SMNVEV (reference sequence). The CDR3 region is CASNPGTVSPYNSPLHF. In DNA form, the CDR3 reads TGTGCCAGCAACCCCGGAACAGTTTCCCCCTATAATTCACCCCTCCACTTT.

Many counts were recorded for this clonotype. This chain uses TRBV11-2 with TRBJ2-1; 12 positions match TRBD2. Unmatched junction bases numbered 2, after V lost 2 bases and J lost 0 bases. Germline CDR1 and CDR2: SGHAT and FQNNGV. The CDR3 has 17 residues. CDR3 protein: CASSLTSGRPSYNEQFF. Written as DNA, the CDR3 is TGTGCCAGCAGCTTAACTAGCGGGAGGCCCTCCTACAATGAGCAGTTCTTC.

The CDR3 nucleotides are TGTGCCAGCAGCTCCCTTTTTCGTGGGACTAGCGGGAGCGGGTACGAGCAGTACTTC. The encoded protein is CASSSLFRGTSGSGYEQYF. This chain links TRBV28 with TRBJ2-7; the match to TRBD2 covers 14 bases. Germline V lookup: CDR1 MDHEN, CDR2 SYDVKM. V was clipped by 6 bases and J by 4 bases; unmatched bases: 17. The CDR3 totals 19 residues.

V is TRBV6-1 and J is TRBJ2-1; 8 nucleotides line up with TRBD2. CDR3 length: 19 residues. V dropped 6 bases and J dropped 5; count of bases not matched to a gene: 21. Per germline, CDR1 MNHNS and CDR2 SASEGT. In nucleotides, the CDR3 is TGTGCCAGCAGCCTCAATTCAGCGGGAGAAGGGTATAAAGACAATGAGCAGTTCTTC. This gives the protein CASSLNSAGEGYKDNEQFF.

This clonotype is medium-sized (0.01 to 0.1%) by share. The chain recombines TRBV12-3 or TRBV12-4 with TRBJ1-1; 7 bases are shared with TRBD1. Trimming removed 5 bases from V and 5 bases from J; junction bases left unmatched: 11. CDR3 length equals 15 residues. CDR3: CASSQKDRAGTEAFF. The CDR3 bases are TGTGCCAGCAGTCAAAAAGACAGGGCAGGGACTGAAGCTTTCTTT.

The rearrangement links TRBV19 to TRBJ1-1; D is unresolved. Per the germline V gene, CDR1 is LNHDA and CDR2 is SQIVND (reference sequence). V lost 0 bases to trimming and J lost 7 bases, with 6 bases between them. This CDR3 has 12 amino acids. The chain's CDR3 is CASSIEGFEAFF. CDR3 in DNA: TGTGCCAGTAGTATAGAGGGGTTTGAAGCTTTCTTT.

This clonotype was seen a few times. V is TRBV28 and J is TRBJ2-3; no reliable D call. Trimming removed 3 bases at V and 0 bases at J, with 7 bases between. CDR3 length: 14 residues. Germline values: CDR1 MDHEN, CDR2 SYDVKM. The CDR3 reads CASSFSASTDTQYF. Written as DNA, the CDR3 is TGTGCCAGCAGTTTCTCAGCTAGCACAGATACGCAGTATTTT.

This chain joins TRBV20-1 and TRBJ2-7; 8 nucleotides agree with TRBD2. Germline trimming cut 3 bases from V and 0 bases from J; bases unmatched to any gene: 1. CDR3 length: 13 residues. CDR1 is DFQATT and CDR2 is SNEGSKA in the germline V gene (reference sequence). DNA of the CDR3: TGCAGTGCTAGCGGGGGGGACTCCTACGAGCAGTACTTC. It encodes CSASGGDSYEQYF.

The chain has TRBV7-3 and TRBJ2-1; TRBD2 agrees at 12 bases. The length of the CDR3 is 16 residues. J lost 8 bases, V lost 1 base, and 6 bases had no gene match. Looked up from germline, CDR1 is SGHTA and CDR2 is FQGTGA. CDR3 in DNA: TGTGCCAGCAGCTTAATGTCTAGCGGGGGGGCCCATGAGCAGTTCTTC. Protein product: CASSLMSSGGAHEQFF.

The genes are TRBV25-1 and TRBJ2-1, with D perhaps TRBD1 or TRBD2 (5 bases each). CDR3 size: 14 residues. Trimming stripped 3 bases from V and 6 bases from J, with 12 bases between. The germline V gene encodes CDR1 MGHDK and CDR2 SYGVNS. CDR3 residues: CASSESGRLNEQFF. The CDR3, as DNA: TGTGCCAGCAGTGAGTCGGGACGCCTCAATGAGCAGTTCTTC.

This chain links TRBV3-1 with TRBJ2-1; 8 bases match TRBD2. CDR1 is LGHDT and CDR2 is YNNKEL in the germline V gene (reference sequence). This CDR3 is built from 17 residues. Trimming removed 0 bases from V and 2 bases from J; junction bases left unmatched: 6. The chain's CDR3 is CASSQDLGTRTYNEQFF. The CDR3 nucleotides are TGTGCCAGCAGCCAAGACCTCGGGACTAGAACCTACAATGAGCAGTTCTTC.

The gene calls are TRBV29-1 and TRBJ1-2; 10 bases fit TRBD1. The germline V gene has CDR1 SQVTM and CDR2 ANQGSEA. This CDR3 contains 13 residues. Germline trimming cut 4 bases from V and 4 bases from J; bases unmatched to any gene: 3. CDR3 sequence: CSVGWDRGYGYTF. The CDR3 DNA reads as TGCAGCGTTGGGTGGGACAGGGGCTATGGCTACACCTTC.

This sequence joins TRBV5-4 and TRBJ2-7; tentatively, D is TRBD1 or TRBD2 (6 bases each). V was shortened by 1 base and J by 6 bases, with 11 bases between the two germline ends. The CDR3 covers 13 residues. Germline lookup yields CDR1 SGHNT and CDR2 YYREEE (reference sequence). The CDR3 DNA sequence: TGTGCCAGCAGCTTGTCCCGGGGGCCCGAGCAGTACTTC. Translating it yields CASSLSRGPEQYF.

This clonotype was observed a handful of times. CDR3 bases: TGTGCCAGCAGTCCCGGGACAGGGGGATACTTCACTGAAGCTTTCTTT. Residues: CASSPGTGGYFTEAFF. The chain uses TRBV28 and TRBJ1-1, with TRBD1 matching over 11 bases. Per the germline V gene, CDR1 is MDHEN and CDR2 is SYDVKM. The CDR3 is 16 amino acids. The J segment lost 4 bases and the V segment lost 5 bases, leaving 9 bases of the junction unmatched. The complete variable domain, with remaining parts taken from reference TRBV28 and TRBJ1-1, reads DVKVTQSSRYLVKRTGEKVFLECVQDMDHENMFWYRQDPGLGLRLIYFSYDVKMKEKGDIPEGYSVSREKKERFSLILESASTNQTSMYLCASSPGTGGYFTEAFFGQGTRLTVV.

This chain connects TRBV7-2 to TRBJ1-5; 8 positions agree with TRBD1. The CDR3 runs to 15 residues. The germline CDR1 and CDR2 sequences are SGHTA and FQGNSA. Trimming removed 5 bases from V and 1 base from J; junction bases left unmatched: 4. CDR3 region: CASSDRGWSNQPQHF. CDR3 sequence (DNA): TGTGCCAGCAGCGACAGGGGTTGGAGCAATCAGCCCCAGCATTTT.

This rearrangement joins TRBV6-5 to TRBJ1-5; D is uncertain. CDR3 length: 13 amino acids. Between the trimmed V and J ends, which lost 2 bases and 9 bases, there was a span of 11 bases. CDR1 is MNHEY and CDR2 is SVGAGI in the germline V gene. In DNA, the CDR3 is TGTGCCAGCAGTTACAGGGAGTTTGGGCCCCAGCATTTT. The encoded protein is CASSYREFGPQHF.

The chain joins TRBV25-1 to TRBJ2-5; the D is unclear. This CDR3 is built from 11 residues. Germline lookup yields CDR1 MGHDK and CDR2 SYGVNS. V lost 2 bases and J lost 7, with 5 bases in between. DNA of the CDR3: TGTGCCAGCAGTGAAGGCGGGACCCAGTACTTC. This sequence encodes CASSEGGTQYF.

The chain joins TRBV2 to TRBJ1-2; D possibly corresponds to TRBD1 (5 bases). V lost 8 bases to trimming and J lost 8 bases, with 15 bases between them. This CDR3 has 12 residues. Germline V gene data show CDR1 as SNHLY and CDR2 as FYNNEI. The CDR3, as DNA: TGTGCCAGCCGTGGGACCTCGCACGGCTACACCTTC. Residues: CASRGTSHGYTF.

The chain recombines TRBV20-1 with TRBJ1-1; D is perhaps TRBD1 (5 bases). Trimming left V 1 base short and J 1 base short, with 7 bases between. This CDR3 spans 13 amino acids. Germline V CDR1 and CDR2: DFQATT, SNEGSKA (reference sequence). The CDR3 here is CSARGGENTEAFF. CDR3 in DNA: TGCAGTGCTAGAGGGGGGGAGAACACTGAAGCTTTCTTT.

This chain uses TRBV9 with TRBJ2-2; 9 bases are a match to TRBD2. The CDR3 consists of 17 residues. The ends lost 1 base at V and 0 bases at J; junction bases unmatched: 4. Germline-derived CDR1 and CDR2 are SGDLS and YYNGEE. The CDR3 loop is CASSVLRLAANTGELFF. DNA of the CDR3: TGTGCCAGCAGCGTACTCCGACTAGCGGCGAACACCGGGGAGCTGTTTTTT.

V and J are TRBV20-1 and TRBJ2-7; no clear D gene. The CDR3 contains 14 residues. CDR1 and CDR2 (germline): DFQATT, SNEGSKA (reference sequence). V shed 5 bases and J shed 0 bases, with 14 bases lying between them. For the CDR3, the DNA is TGCAGTGCTCCAGCCGGCGCAAGCTCCTACGAGCAGTACTTC. The encoded protein is CSAPAGASSYEQYF.

Only a few counts were recorded for this clonotype. The chain links TRBV7-8 to TRBJ2-2, with no clear D. CDR3 size: 16 residues. The ends were cut back, 7 bases at V and 1 base at J, with 16 bases in the middle. From germline, CDR1 is SGHVS and CDR2 FQNEAQ. The CDR3 loop is CASTLLHLGNTGELFF. The CDR3 coding sequence is TGTGCCAGCACCCTTCTTCATTTAGGGAACACCGGGGAGCTGTTTTTT.

The rearrangement joins TRBV6-2 or TRBV6-3 to TRBJ1-5; D is possibly TRBD1 (6 bases). The CDR3 sequence is 15 residues long. Germline values: CDR1 MNHEY, CDR2 SVGEGT. Trimming took off 2 bases at V and 1 base at J, with 9 bases between the two ends. CDR3 DNA sequence: TGTGCCAGCAGTTACACAGGGACCAGCAATCAGCCCCAGCATTTT. Protein sequence: CASSYTGTSNQPQHF.

The table lists this clonotype with a count of one. The chain employs TRBV28 and TRBJ2-2, with TRBD2 identical over 7 bases. This CDR3 has 14 residues. The germline V gene has CDR1 MDHEN and CDR2 SYDVKM. V lost 6 bases, J lost 6 bases, and 7 bases stayed unmatched. CDR3 residues: CASRWGTKAGELFF. CDR3 coding DNA: TGTGCCAGCAGATGGGGGACTAAGGCCGGGGAGCTGTTTTTT. Supplemented by reference TRBV28 and TRBJ2-2, the full variable domain reads DVKVTQSSRYLVKRTGEKVFLECVQDMDHENMFWYRQDPGLGLRLIYFSYDVKMKEKGDIPEGYSVSREKKERFSLILESASTNQTSMYLCASRWGTKAGELFFGEGSRLTVL.

The chain joins TRBV24-1 to TRBJ1-1, with TRBD1 matching 10 bases. J was trimmed by 4 bases and V by 9 bases; bases with no gene match: 4. Germline V lookup: CDR1 KGHDR, CDR2 SFDVKD. This CDR3 region has 13 residues. CDR3 nucleotide sequence: TGTGCCACCCGGGACAGGGGAGCCACTGAAGCTTTCTTT. It translates to CATRDRGATEAFF.

V gene TRBV25-1 combines with J gene TRBJ1-2, with D tentatively TRBD1 (6 bases). Germline CDR1 and CDR2: MGHDK and SYGVNS. V lost 2 bases, J lost 4 bases, and 11 bases lay in between. The CDR3 consists of 14 residues. CDR3 DNA: TGTGCCAGCAGTGAAAGGGGACAAAGCTATGGCTACACCTTC. Its protein product is CASSERGQSYGYTF.

The chain couples TRBV4-3 to TRBJ1-1; no clear D. The CDR3 runs to 17 residues. The V and J ends lost 0 bases and 4 bases respectively, with 18 bases between them. Germline CDR1 LGHNA, CDR2 YSLEER. The CDR3 DNA follows: TGCGCCAGCAGCCAAGAAGGTCAGAGGGAAGGTCCCACTGAAGCTTTCTTT. Protein product: CASSQEGQREGPTEAFF.

CDR3 loop: CASSLRQGSTSYEQYF. CDR3 bases: TGTGCCAGCAGCTTACGACAGGGAAGTACGTCCTACGAGCAGTACTTC. This chain links TRBV7-6 with TRBJ2-7, with 7 positions matching TRBD1. The CDR3 is 16 residues long. Germline values: CDR1 SGHVS, CDR2 FNYEAQ. After removal of 2 bases from V and 1 base from J, the junction contained 8 bases not matched to a gene.

This clonotype was detected a few times. The chain joins TRBV7-2 to TRBJ2-5; D is unresolved. This CDR3 comprises 14 residues. Per the germline V gene, CDR1 is SGHTA and CDR2 is FQGNSA. Trimming took 6 bases from V and 6 from J, leaving 17 bases between them. The CDR3 nucleotides are TGTGCCAGCAGTCCGAGCCCCGGAAGACAGACCCAGTACTTC. This codes for CASSPSPGRQTQYF.

V and J are TRBV7-3 and TRBJ1-1; 8 nucleotides match TRBD1. CDR1 is SGHTA and CDR2 is FQGTGA in the germline V gene. V shed 2 bases and J 7 bases; nucleotides not matched to a gene: 12. This CDR3 spans 16 amino acids. CDR3 DNA sequence: TGTGCCAGCAGCTTAGAAGGGCCGGGACAGGTGGGTGAAGCTTTCTTT. Amino acid sequence: CASSLEGPGQVGEAFF.